One and the same sample provided the 13 T cell receptor beta chains below, sequenced in a study of identical twins' blood T cells. TCRdb reprocessed the 5' RACE reads with MiXCR, giving one entry per CDR3 protein. The sample lists a few hundred thousand distinct CDR3 sequences, 25% to 35% occurring once. The material sequenced was PBMCs. These receptors were taken from a woman aged 18 to 50 in good health.

CDR3 DNA: TGTGCCAGCAGCTCCCGACAGGGACACACAGATACGCAGTATTTT. It is translated as CASSSRQGHTDTQYF. The V gene is TRBV7-6, the J gene TRBJ2-3; 7 positions agree with TRBD1. CDR1 and CDR2 from the germline V gene are SGHVS and FNYEAQ. J was trimmed by 2 bases and V by 4 bases; bases with no gene match: 6. The length of the CDR3 is 15 residues.

Remarks on this clonotype: Possible read error: a much larger clone is one base away. This chain uses TRBV18 with TRBJ2-2, with D possibly matching TRBD2 (5 bases). Per germline, CDR1 KGHSH and CDR2 LQKENI. The CDR3 is made up of 13 amino acids. CDR3 DNA sequence: TGTACCAGCTCACCGGGGAGTACCGGGGAGCTGTTTTTT. This sequence encodes CTSSPGSTGELFF.

This clonotype was observed a few times. V and J are TRBV20-1 and TRBJ1-2; a weak D match, TRBD1 (6 bases). This CDR3 comprises 13 residues. Germline CDR1 DFQATT, CDR2 SNEGSKA (reference sequence). Trimming took 6 bases from V and 8 from J, leaving 19 bases between them. The CDR3 sequence is CSAIDRTRSGYTF. The CDR3 DNA reads as TGCAGTGCCATAGACAGGACTCGCTCCGGCTACACCTTC.

This chain links TRBV4-3 with TRBJ1-5; a weak D match, TRBD1 (6 bases). Trimming took off 1 base at V and 4 bases at J, with 11 bases between the two ends. Germline V gene data show CDR1 as LGHNA and CDR2 as YSLEER. The CDR3 contains 15 residues. Here the CDR3 DNA reads TGCGCCAGCAGCCAAGGTCGTCAGGGGAATCAGCCCCAGCATTTT. It yields the protein CASSQGRQGNQPQHF.

The chain is built from TRBV27 and TRBJ1-5; D uncertain. Trimming took 3 bases from V and 4 from J, leaving 7 bases between them. Germline lookup yields CDR1 MNHEY and CDR2 SMNVEV (reference sequence). This CDR3 is 13 amino acids long. Here the CDR3 reads CASSFQINQPQHF. The CDR3 DNA is TGTGCCAGCAGTTTCCAGATAAATCAGCCCCAGCATTTT.

The CDR3 protein is CASSSLGASSYNEQFF. The DNA for the CDR3 is TGCGCCAGCAGCTCTCTGGGCGCCAGCTCCTACAATGAGCAGTTCTTC. The gene calls are TRBV5-1 and TRBJ2-1; D ambiguous. This CDR3 has 16 amino acids. Between the trimmed V and J ends, which lost 3 bases and 0 bases, there was a span of 13 bases. The germline V gene has CDR1 SGHRS and CDR2 YFSETQ.

As for this clonotype: Sequence at one end of the junction differs from germline and may be a read error. The rearrangement uses TRBV18 and TRBJ1-1, with TRBD1 as a possible D gene (6 bases). Germline V gives CDR1 KGHSH, CDR2 LQKENI. CDR3 length equals 13 residues. DNA of the CDR3: TGTGCCAGCTCACCGAATACCAGGGGCGAAGCTCTCTTT. Translating it yields CASSPNTRGEALF.

The genes are TRBV20-1 and TRBJ2-2, with TRBD1 matching over 10 bases. Trimming at V came to 3 bases and at J to 3 bases, leaving 10 bases not matched to a gene. CDR1 and CDR2 from the germline V gene are DFQATT and SNEGSKA (reference sequence). The CDR3 covers 17 residues. CDR3 nucleotide sequence: TGCAGTGCTAGTCCGGGACAGGGGTCGACCTACACCGGGGAGCTGTTTTTT. Translation: CSASPGQGSTYTGELFF.

This clonotype occurred a few times. The genes are TRBV20-1 and TRBJ1-1; D remains ambiguous. With 3 bases removed from V and 8 bases from J, the gap between germline ends came to 16 bases. Germline V lookup: CDR1 DFQATT, CDR2 SNEGSKA (reference sequence). This CDR3 comprises 13 residues. CDR3 nucleotide sequence: TGCAGTGCTAGTACTGGTGTGACGCGGGAAGCTTTCTTT. It codes for CSASTGVTREAFF.

This clonotype appeared a few times. The rearrangement links TRBV29-1 to TRBJ2-1; 9 bases are a match to TRBD1. V dropped 7 bases and J dropped 1; count of bases not matched to a gene: 5. CDR3 length equals 14 residues. Per germline, CDR1 SQVTM and CDR2 ANQGSEA. The chain's CDR3 is CSGAGTGSYNEQFF. For the CDR3, the DNA is TGCAGCGGGGCCGGGACAGGGTCCTACAATGAGCAGTTCTTC.

This sequence joins TRBV7-9 and TRBJ1-4; D uncertain. The CDR3 length is 15 residues. CDR1 is SEHNR, CDR2 FQNEAQ, per germline (reference sequence). V was trimmed by 5 bases and J by 2 bases, leaving 12 bases between them. Written as DNA, the CDR3 is TGTGCCAGCAGCCAACTTGCGGGTACTAATGAAAAACTGTTTTTT. It specifies CASSQLAGTNEKLFF.

This clonotype was observed a handful of times. The V call is TRBV2, the J call TRBJ1-1; D uncertain. The CDR3 has 13 residues. Per germline, CDR1 SNHLY and CDR2 FYNNEI. V was clipped by 4 bases and J by 8 bases, with 14 bases between them. The CDR3 loop is CASSVWAGAEAFF. In DNA form, the CDR3 reads TGTGCCAGCAGTGTGTGGGCAGGTGCAGAAGCTTTCTTT.

This clonotype was detected a few times. The chain combines TRBV4-1 with TRBJ2-3, with TRBD2 matching over 11 bases. Germline V gene lookup returns CDR1 MGHRA and CDR2 YSYEKL. After removal of 7 bases from V and 6 bases from J, the junction contained 6 bases not matched to a gene. CDR3 length equals 14 residues. Here the CDR3 DNA reads TGCGCCAGCACCGTGATAGCGGGAGGGGATACGCAGTATTTT. Its translation: CASTVIAGGDTQYF.